This entry is about one T cell receptor (beta chain). The data are from a study of T cells in Graves' hyperthyroidism and ophthalmopathy. Amplified TCR beta CDR3 regions derived from RNA transcripts. The HTBI primer set served for first-round RT-PCR of the TCR CDR3. MiXCR, run by TCRdb on the multiplex PCR reads, gives a single entry per CDR3 protein. The sample carries fewer than 550,000 distinct CDR3 sequences, approximately 25% recorded once. Patients with uncontrolled infections, other autoimmune diseases, pregnancy or lactation were excluded. Germline V gives CDR1 SGHTA, CDR2 FQGNSA. This CDR3 spans 15 amino acids. The V gene end was trimmed by 4 bases and the J gene end by 5 bases; junction bases not matched to a gene: 8.

The chain carries TRBV7-2 and TRBJ1-1; 9 positions agree with TRBD1. This receptor was obtained from a woman aged 25 to 39 with Graves' ophthalmopathy. Source material: blood. The chain's CDR3 is CASSSPGQGKTEAFF. DNA for the CDR3: TGTGCCAGCAGCTCCCCGGGACAGGGTAAGACTGAAGCTTTCTTT.